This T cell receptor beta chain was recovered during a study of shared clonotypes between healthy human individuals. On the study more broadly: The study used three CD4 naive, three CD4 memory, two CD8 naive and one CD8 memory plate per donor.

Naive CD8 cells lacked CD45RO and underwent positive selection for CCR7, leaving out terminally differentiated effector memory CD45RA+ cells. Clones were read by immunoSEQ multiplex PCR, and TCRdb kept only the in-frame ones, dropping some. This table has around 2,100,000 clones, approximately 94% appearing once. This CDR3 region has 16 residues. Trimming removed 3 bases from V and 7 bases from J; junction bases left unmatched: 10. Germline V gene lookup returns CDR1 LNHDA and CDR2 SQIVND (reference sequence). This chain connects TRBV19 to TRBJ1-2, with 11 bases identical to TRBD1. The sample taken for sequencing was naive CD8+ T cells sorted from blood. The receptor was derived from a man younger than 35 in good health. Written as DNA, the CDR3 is TGTGCCAGTAGTATCAGCCGGGACAGGGGGTACTTTGGCTACACCTTC. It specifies CASSISRDRGYFGYTF.